The 3 T cell receptor beta chains below were found in one sample sequenced in a study of T-cell reconstitution after alpha-beta-depleted transplantation in children (dated by TCRdb to about 2016). Library method: PCR. For sequencing, an Illumina HiSeq 2500 was employed. Molecular barcoding was employed in the preparation of TCR libraries, with unique molecular identifiers being used to normalize TCRbeta repertoire quantification. TCRdb reprocessed the public reads (quality trimming at Q25 with fastp, clone calling with MiXCR) and kept in-frame beta chains. Rows merge per CDR3 protein into single entries with the most common DNA and genes. Recorded for this sample are about 340,000 distinct CDR3 sequences; 10% to 15% of them occurred a single time. The ten largest account for around 4.5% of the sample. The sample here was PBMCs, taken from the stem cell graft. The receptors shown here come from a human donor who donated a stem cell graft to a child with Fanconi anemia.

This clonotype was seen only a few times. The chain couples TRBV5-1 to TRBJ2-1, with 9 positions matching TRBD1. Germline-derived CDR1 and CDR2 are SGHRS and YFSETQ. Trimming at V came to 0 bases and at J to 9 bases, leaving 10 bases not matched to a gene. This CDR3 comprises 16 residues. CDR3 in amino acids: CASSLERTGVGTEQFF. In DNA, the CDR3 is TGCGCCAGCAGCTTGGAACGGACAGGGGTCGGTACTGAGCAGTTCTTC.

The V and J genes are TRBV2 and TRBJ2-3; weak D call: TRBD2 (5 bases). The germline V and J ends were trimmed by 7 bases and 0 bases, with 14 bases remaining between them. CDR1 and CDR2 from the germline V gene are SNHLY and FYNNEI. The CDR3 length is 15 residues. The CDR3 loop reads CASIFTGGSTDTQYF. The CDR3 DNA reads as TGTGCCAGCATATTCACTGGCGGGAGCACAGATACGCAGTATTTT.

This clonotype has just a few counts. The rearrangement joins TRBV15 to TRBJ1-4; D not resolved. CDR3 length equals 18 residues. The ends were cut back, 0 bases at V and 7 bases at J, with 21 bases in the middle. CDR1 is LNHNV, CDR2 YYDKDF, per germline (reference sequence). The CDR3 DNA reads as TGTGCCACCAGCAGAGATGAGCCCAGTACTTCCCTGGGTGAAAAACTGTTTTTT. This encodes CATSRDEPSTSLGEKLFF. Using reference TRBV15 and TRBJ1-4 for the parts outside the CDR3, the full variable domain is DAMVIQNPRYQVTQFGKPVTLSCSQTLNHNVMYWYQQKSSQAPKLLFHYYDKDFNNEADTPDNFQSRRPNTSFCFLDIRSPGLGDTAMYLCATSRDEPSTSLGEKLFFGSGTQLSVL.